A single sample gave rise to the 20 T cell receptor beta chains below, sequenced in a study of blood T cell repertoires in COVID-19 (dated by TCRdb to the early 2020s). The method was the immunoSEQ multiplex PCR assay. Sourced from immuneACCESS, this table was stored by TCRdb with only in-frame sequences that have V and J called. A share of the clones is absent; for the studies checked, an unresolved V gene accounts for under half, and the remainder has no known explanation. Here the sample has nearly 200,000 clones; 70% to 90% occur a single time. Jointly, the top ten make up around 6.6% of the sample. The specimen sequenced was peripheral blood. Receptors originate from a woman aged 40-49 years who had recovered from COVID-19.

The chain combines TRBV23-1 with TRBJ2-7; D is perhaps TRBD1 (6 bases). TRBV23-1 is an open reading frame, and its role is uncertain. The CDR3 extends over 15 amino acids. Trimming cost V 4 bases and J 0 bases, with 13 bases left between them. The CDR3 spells CASSLGGRTSYEQYF. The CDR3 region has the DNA TGCGCCAGCAGTCTTGGGGGCCGTACCTCCTACGAGCAGTACTTC.

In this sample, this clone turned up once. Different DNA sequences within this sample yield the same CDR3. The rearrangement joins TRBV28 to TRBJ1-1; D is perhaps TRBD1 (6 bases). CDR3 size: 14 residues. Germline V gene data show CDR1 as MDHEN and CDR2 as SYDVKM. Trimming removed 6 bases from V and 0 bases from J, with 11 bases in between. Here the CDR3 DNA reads TGTGCCAGCAGACCCGGACAGCTGAACACTGAAGCTTTCTTT. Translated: CASRPGQLNTEAFF.

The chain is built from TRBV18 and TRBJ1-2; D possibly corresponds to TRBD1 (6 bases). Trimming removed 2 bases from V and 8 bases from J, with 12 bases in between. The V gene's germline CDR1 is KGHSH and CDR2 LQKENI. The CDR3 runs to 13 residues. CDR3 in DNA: TGTGCCAGCTCACCAGGGACAACTGAAGGCTACACCTTC. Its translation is CASSPGTTEGYTF.

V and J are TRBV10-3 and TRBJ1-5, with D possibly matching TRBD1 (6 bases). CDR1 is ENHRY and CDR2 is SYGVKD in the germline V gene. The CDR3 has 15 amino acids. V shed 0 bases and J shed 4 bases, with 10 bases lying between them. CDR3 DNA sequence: TGTGCCATCAGTGAGTCCAACAGGGTAAATCAGCCCCAGCATTTT. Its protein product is CAISESNRVNQPQHF.

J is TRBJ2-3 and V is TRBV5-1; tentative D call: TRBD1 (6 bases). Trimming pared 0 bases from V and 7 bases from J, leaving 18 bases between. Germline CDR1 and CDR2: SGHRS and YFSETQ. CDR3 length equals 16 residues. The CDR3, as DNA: TGCGCCAGCAGCTTGGCCGGACAGCACCAAGGCTATACGCAGTATTTT. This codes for CASSLAGQHQGYTQYF.

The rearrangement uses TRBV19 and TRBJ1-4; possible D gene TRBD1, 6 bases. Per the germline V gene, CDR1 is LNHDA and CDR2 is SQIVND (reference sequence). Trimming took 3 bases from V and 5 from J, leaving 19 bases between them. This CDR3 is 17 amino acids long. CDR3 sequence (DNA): TGTGCCAGTAGTATTTTCAATCCCGGACAGAGAAATGAAAAACTGTTTTTT. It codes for CASSIFNPGQRNEKLFF.

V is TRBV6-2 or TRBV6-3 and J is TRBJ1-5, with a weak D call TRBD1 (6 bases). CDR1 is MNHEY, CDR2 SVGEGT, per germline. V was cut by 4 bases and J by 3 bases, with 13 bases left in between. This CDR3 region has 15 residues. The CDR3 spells CASSFAGAPNQPQHF. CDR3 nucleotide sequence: TGTGCCAGCAGTTTCGCAGGGGCCCCCAATCAGCCCCAGCATTTT.

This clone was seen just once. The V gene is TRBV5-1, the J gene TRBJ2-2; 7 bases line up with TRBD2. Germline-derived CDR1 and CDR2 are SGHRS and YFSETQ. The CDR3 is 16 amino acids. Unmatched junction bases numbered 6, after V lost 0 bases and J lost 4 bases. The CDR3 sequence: CASSLVAGAFTGELFF. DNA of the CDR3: TGCGCCAGCAGCTTGGTGGCGGGAGCCTTCACCGGGGAGCTGTTTTTT.

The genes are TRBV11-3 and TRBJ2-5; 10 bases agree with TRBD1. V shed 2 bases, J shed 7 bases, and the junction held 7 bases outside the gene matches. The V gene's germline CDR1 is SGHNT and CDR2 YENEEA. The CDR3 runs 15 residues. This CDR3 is CASSLSLGQGGTQYF. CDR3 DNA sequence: TGTGCCAGCAGCTTAAGCCTCGGACAGGGGGGGACCCAGTACTTC.

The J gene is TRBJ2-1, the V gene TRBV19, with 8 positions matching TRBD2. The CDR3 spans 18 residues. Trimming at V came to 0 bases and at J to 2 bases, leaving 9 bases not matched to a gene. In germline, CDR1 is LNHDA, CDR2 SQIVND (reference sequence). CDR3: CASSIDLRAAGAYNEQFF. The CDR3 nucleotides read TGTGCCAGTAGTATAGATCTTCGAGCAGCGGGAGCCTACAATGAGCAGTTCTTC.

The CDR3 spells CSGGAGVEQFF. In DNA, the CDR3 is TGCAGCGGCGGTGCGGGTGTTGAGCAGTTCTTC. The V and J genes are TRBV20-1 and TRBJ2-1; tentatively, D is TRBD2 (5 bases). Germline CDR1 is DFQATT and CDR2 is SNEGSKA (reference sequence). The CDR3 has 11 residues.

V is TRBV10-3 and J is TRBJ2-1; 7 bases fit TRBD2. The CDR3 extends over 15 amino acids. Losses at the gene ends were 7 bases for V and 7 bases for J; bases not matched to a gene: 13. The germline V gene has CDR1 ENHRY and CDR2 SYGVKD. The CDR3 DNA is TGTGCCATCAATGCCCTGGGGGGGGACGAGAATGAGCAGTTCTTC. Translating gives CAINALGGDENEQFF.

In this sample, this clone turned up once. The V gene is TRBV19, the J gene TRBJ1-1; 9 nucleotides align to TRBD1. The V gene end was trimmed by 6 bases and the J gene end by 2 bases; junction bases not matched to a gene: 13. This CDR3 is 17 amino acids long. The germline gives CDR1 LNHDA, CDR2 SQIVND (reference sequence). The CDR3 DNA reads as TGTGCCAGTAGCTCCCCGGGACAGGGACCCCGTAACACTGAAGCTTTCTTT. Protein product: CASSSPGQGPRNTEAFF. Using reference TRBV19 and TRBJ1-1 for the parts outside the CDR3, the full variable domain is DGGITQSPKYLFRKEGQNVTLSCEQNLNHDAMYWYRQDPGQGLRLIYYSQIVNDFQKGDIAEGYSVSREKKESFPLTVTSAQKNPTAFYLCASSSPGQGPRNTEAFFGQGTRLTVV.

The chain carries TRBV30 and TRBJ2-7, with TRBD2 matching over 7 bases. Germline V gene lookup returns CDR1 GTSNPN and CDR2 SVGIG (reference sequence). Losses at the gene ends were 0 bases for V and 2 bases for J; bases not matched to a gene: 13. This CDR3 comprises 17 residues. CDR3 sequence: CAWSVRGSGIAAYEQYF. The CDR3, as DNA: TGTGCCTGGAGTGTACGGGGGAGCGGGATAGCGGCCTACGAGCAGTACTTC.

The CDR3 sequence is CASSYVGDSEQFF. The CDR3 DNA is TGTGCCAGCAGTTACGTGGGGGACAGTGAGCAGTTCTTC. The V gene is TRBV6-5, the J gene TRBJ2-1, with 7 bases identical to TRBD1. The CDR3 extends over 13 amino acids. V trimming: 2 bases; J trimming: 9 bases; junction bases outside the gene matches: 4. In germline, CDR1 is MNHEY, CDR2 SVGAGI.

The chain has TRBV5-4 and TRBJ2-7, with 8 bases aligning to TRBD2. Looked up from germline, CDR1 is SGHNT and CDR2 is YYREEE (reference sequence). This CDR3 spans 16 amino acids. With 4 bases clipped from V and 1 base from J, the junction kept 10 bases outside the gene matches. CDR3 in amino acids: CASSPGGLGDSYEQYF. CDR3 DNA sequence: TGTGCCAGCAGCCCCGGGGGACTAGGTGATTCCTACGAGCAGTACTTC.

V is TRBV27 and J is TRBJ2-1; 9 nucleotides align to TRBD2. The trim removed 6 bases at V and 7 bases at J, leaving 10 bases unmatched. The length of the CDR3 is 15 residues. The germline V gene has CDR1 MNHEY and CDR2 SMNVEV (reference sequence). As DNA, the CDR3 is TGTGCCAGCAGAAAAAATAGCGGGAGTCAAAATGAGCAGTTCTTC. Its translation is CASRKNSGSQNEQFF.

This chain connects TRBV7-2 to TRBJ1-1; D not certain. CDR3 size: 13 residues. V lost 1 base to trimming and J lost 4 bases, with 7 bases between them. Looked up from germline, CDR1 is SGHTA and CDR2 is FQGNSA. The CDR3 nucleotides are TGTGCCAGCAGCTTAGTACCAGGCACTGAAGCTTTCTTT. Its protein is CASSLVPGTEAFF.

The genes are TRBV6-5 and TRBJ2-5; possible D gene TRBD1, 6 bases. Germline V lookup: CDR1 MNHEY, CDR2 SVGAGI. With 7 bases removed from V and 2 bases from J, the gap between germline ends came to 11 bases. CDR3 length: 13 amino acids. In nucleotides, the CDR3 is TGTGCCAGCAAACAGGGATGGCAAGAGACCCAGTACTTC. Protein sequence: CASKQGWQETQYF.

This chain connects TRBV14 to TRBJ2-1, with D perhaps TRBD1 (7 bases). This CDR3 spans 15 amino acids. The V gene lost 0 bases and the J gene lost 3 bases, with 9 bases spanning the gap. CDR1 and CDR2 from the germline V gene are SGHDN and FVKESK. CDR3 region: CASSQDRGVYNEQFF. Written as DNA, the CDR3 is TGTGCCAGCAGCCAAGACAGGGGGGTCTACAATGAGCAGTTCTTC.